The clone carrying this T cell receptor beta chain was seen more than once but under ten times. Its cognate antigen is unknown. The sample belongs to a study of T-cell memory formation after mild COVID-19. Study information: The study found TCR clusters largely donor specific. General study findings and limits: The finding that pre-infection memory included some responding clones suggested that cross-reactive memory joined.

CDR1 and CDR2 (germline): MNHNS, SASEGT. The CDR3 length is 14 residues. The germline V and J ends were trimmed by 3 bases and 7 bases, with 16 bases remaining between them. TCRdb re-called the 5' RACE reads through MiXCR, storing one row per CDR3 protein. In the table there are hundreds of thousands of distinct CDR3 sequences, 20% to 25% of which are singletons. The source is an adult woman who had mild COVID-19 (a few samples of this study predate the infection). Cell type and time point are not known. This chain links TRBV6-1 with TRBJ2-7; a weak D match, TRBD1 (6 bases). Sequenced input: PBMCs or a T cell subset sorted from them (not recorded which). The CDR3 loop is CASSDRGRGWEQYF. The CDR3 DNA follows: TGTGCCAGCAGTGATAGGGGCAGGGGCTGGGAGCAGTACTTC.